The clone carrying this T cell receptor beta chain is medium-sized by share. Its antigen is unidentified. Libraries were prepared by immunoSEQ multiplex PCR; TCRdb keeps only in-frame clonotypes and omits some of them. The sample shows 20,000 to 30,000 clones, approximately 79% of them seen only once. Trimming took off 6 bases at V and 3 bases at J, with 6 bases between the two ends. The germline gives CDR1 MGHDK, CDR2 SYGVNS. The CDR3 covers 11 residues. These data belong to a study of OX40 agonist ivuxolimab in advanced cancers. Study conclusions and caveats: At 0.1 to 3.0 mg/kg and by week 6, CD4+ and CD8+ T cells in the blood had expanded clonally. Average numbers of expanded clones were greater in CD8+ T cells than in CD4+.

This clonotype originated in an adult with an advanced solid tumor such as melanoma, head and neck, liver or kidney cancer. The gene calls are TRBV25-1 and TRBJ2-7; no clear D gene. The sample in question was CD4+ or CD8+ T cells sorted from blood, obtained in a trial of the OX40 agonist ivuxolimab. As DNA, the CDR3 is TGTGCCAGCAGCGCGGACTACGAGCAGTACTTC. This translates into CASSADYEQYF.